Following are 13 T cell receptor beta chains from one sample sequenced in a study of blood T cell repertoires in COVID-19. Sequencing used immunoSEQ multiplex PCR; TCRdb keeps in-frame clones, though not all of them. The sample consists of roughly 150,000 clones, about 90% of them appearing once. Sequencing input: peripheral blood. These receptors all come from a man older than 75 with acute or convalescent COVID-19.

This chain uses TRBV5-5 with TRBJ1-2; D gene ambiguous. CDR1 is SGHKS and CDR2 is YYEKEE in the germline V gene (reference sequence). The CDR3 spans 15 residues. With 6 bases removed from V and 5 bases from J, the gap between germline ends came to 20 bases. The CDR3 nucleotides read TGTGCCAGCATGCCTACACTCGGGGTAACTTATGGCTACACCTTC. It encodes CASMPTLGVTYGYTF.

The V and J genes are TRBV7-9 and TRBJ2-3; the match to TRBD1 covers 7 bases. CDR3 length: 16 residues. Germline CDR1 and CDR2: SEHNR and FQNEAQ (reference sequence). V lost 4 bases, J lost 1 base, and 8 bases stayed unmatched. The DNA for the CDR3 is TGTGCCAGCAGCTCCACAGGGGCCACACGCACAGATACGCAGTATTTT. This translates into CASSSTGATRTDTQYF.

In regard to this clone: At the DNA level, this CDR3 is encoded by other sequences in the same sample as well. This sequence joins TRBV30 and TRBJ2-7, with D uncertain. V lost 0 bases to trimming and J lost 4 bases, with 10 bases between them. The germline gives CDR1 GTSNPN, CDR2 SVGIG (reference sequence). The CDR3 covers 13 residues. This CDR3 reads CAWSVSQEYEQYF. The CDR3 nucleotides are TGTGCCTGGAGTGTAAGCCAGGAATACGAGCAGTACTTC.

The gene calls are TRBV27 and TRBJ2-2; TRBD1 might be the D (5 bases). V lost 2 bases to trimming and J lost 6 bases, with 13 bases between them. CDR1 is MNHEY and CDR2 is SMNVEV in the germline V gene (reference sequence). The CDR3 runs 15 residues. CDR3 coding DNA: TGTGCCAGCAGTTTAAGTCTGGTGGGGCCCGGGGAGCTGTTTTTT. Amino acid sequence: CASSLSLVGPGELFF.

The chain is built from TRBV4-2 and TRBJ2-3; 9 nucleotides agree with TRBD2. CDR1 LGHNA and CDR2 YNFKEQ come from the germline V gene. Trimming at V came to 1 base and at J to 7 bases, leaving 15 bases not matched to a gene. The CDR3 loop spans 18 amino acids. The CDR3 DNA reads as TGTGCCAGCAGCCAAGGAGGAGTGACAGCGGGAGGTGGAAATACGCAGTATTTT. Its translation: CASSQGGVTAGGGNTQYF.

This clone was seen a single time. The J gene is TRBJ1-5, the V gene TRBV7-8, with 8 bases that match TRBD1. The V segment lost 6 bases and the J segment 2 bases; nucleotides outside the gene matches: 6. The length of the CDR3 is 15 residues. CDR1 and CDR2 from the germline V gene are SGHVS and FQNEAQ. The CDR3, as DNA: TGTGCCAGCAGTTCTAAGGACAGGGGCAATCAGCCCCAGCATTTT. Translating gives CASSSKDRGNQPQHF.

The chain carries TRBV9 and TRBJ2-3, with 7 nucleotides matching TRBD2. The CDR3 consists of 16 residues. In germline, CDR1 is SGDLS, CDR2 YYNGEE. V lost 2 bases and J lost 1; bases outside the gene matches: 7. CDR3 in DNA: TGTGCCAGCAGCGTGGGTTGGGGACTACGCACAGATACGCAGTATTTT. Its translation is CASSVGWGLRTDTQYF.

The chain joins TRBV2 to TRBJ1-5; D possibly corresponds to TRBD1 (5 bases). Per the germline V gene, CDR1 is SNHLY and CDR2 is FYNNEI. Trimming stripped 6 bases from V and 0 bases from J, with 9 bases between. CDR3 length: 14 residues. The CDR3 DNA follows: TGTGCCAGCAGCAGGGATTATAGCAATCAGCCCCAGCATTTT. As protein: CASSRDYSNQPQHF.

V usage is TRBV18 and J usage is TRBJ1-1; D remains unclear. CDR3 length: 14 residues. Deletions cut 1 base from V and 1 base from J, with 7 bases between. Looked up from germline, CDR1 is KGHSH and CDR2 is LQKENI. The DNA of the CDR3 is TGTGCCAGCTCACCACAGGAGGGGAACACTGAAGCTTTCTTT. This translates into CASSPQEGNTEAFF. The full variable domain, completed using reference TRBV18 and TRBJ1-1, is NAGVMQNPRHLVRRRGQEARLRCSPMKGHSHVYWYRQLPEEGLKFMVYLQKENIIDESGMPKERFSAEFPKEGPSILRIQQVVRGDSAAYFCASSPQEGNTEAFFGQGTRLTVV.

The chain is built from TRBV5-1 and TRBJ2-5, with TRBD2 as a possible D gene (7 bases). CDR1 is SGHRS and CDR2 is YFSETQ in the germline V gene. CDR3 length: 14 amino acids. V was cut by 0 bases and J by 5 bases, with 11 bases left in between. Here the CDR3 DNA reads TGCGCCAGCAGCTTGGCGGGGGGCGGGGAGACCCAGTACTTC. It is translated as CASSLAGGGETQYF.

The V and J genes are TRBV19 and TRBJ2-2, with 9 bases that match TRBD1. Germline trimming cut 1 base from V and 0 bases from J; bases unmatched to any gene: 6. Germline lookup yields CDR1 LNHDA and CDR2 SQIVND (reference sequence). The CDR3 spans 18 residues. The CDR3 sequence: CASSIGSRQGANTGELFF. CDR3 nucleotides: TGTGCCAGTAGTATAGGTTCCCGACAGGGGGCGAACACCGGGGAGCTGTTTTTT.

The chain is built from TRBV7-3 and TRBJ2-1; 8 bases align to TRBD2. The CDR3 sequence is 19 residues long. Germline lookup yields CDR1 SGHTA and CDR2 FQGTGA. The J segment lost 0 bases and the V segment lost 2 bases, leaving 12 bases of the junction unmatched. The CDR3 nucleotides read TGTGCCAGCAGCTTAGTAGGTACACTAGCGGAAAGCTCCTACAATGAGCAGTTCTTC. This translates into CASSLVGTLAESSYNEQFF.

This chain joins TRBV7-2 and TRBJ1-2; 8 bases are shared with TRBD1. The V gene's germline CDR1 is SGHTA and CDR2 FQGNSA. This CDR3 comprises 15 residues. Trimming cost V 4 bases and J 4 bases; bases outside gene matches: 8. The CDR3 nucleotides read TGTGCCAGCAGCTCAACCAGGGGGCTAGGCTATGGCTACACCTTC. This encodes CASSSTRGLGYGYTF.